A selection of T cell receptor beta chains follows, all from one sample in a study of blood T cell repertoires in COVID-19. The assay was immunoSEQ multiplex PCR, and TCRdb's table has in-frame clones only and misses some. The data hold 150,000 to 200,000 clones, with approximately 87% observed a single time. Sequenced sample: peripheral blood. The receptors shown here come from a young man with active or convalescent COVID-19. CDR3s include the opening cysteine and the closing phenylalanine or tryptophan. The order of the fields is D gene, J gene, V gene, clone size, CDR3 protein, CDR3 DNA. D genes are given only for firm matches. Clone size appears in some rows only: once, few, many, or a class for an expanded clone.

d_call: NA
j_call: TRBJ1-2
v_call: TRBV6-5
clone_size: NA
cdr3_aa: CASSYSRAGGAWGYTF
cdr3_nt: TGTGCCAGCAGTTACTCGAGGGCCGGAGGAGCCTGGGGCTACACCTTC

d_call: TRBD2
j_call: TRBJ2-5
v_call: TRBV5-4
clone_size: few
cdr3_aa: CASSPGLAGGQETQYF
cdr3_nt: TGTGCCAGCAGCCCAGGACTAGCGGGGGGCCAAGAGACCCAGTACTTC

d_call: NA
j_call: TRBJ1-1
v_call: TRBV10-3
clone_size: NA
cdr3_aa: CAISEGRGIEAFF
cdr3_nt: TGTGCCATCAGTGAGGGGAGAGGTATTGAAGCTTTCTTT

d_call: NA
j_call: TRBJ1-1
v_call: TRBV5-1
clone_size: NA
cdr3_aa: CASSLLHHAGNTEAFF
cdr3_nt: TGCGCCAGCAGCTTGTTACACCATGCGGGAAACACTGAAGCTTTCTTT

d_call: NA
j_call: TRBJ2-2
v_call: TRBV24-1
clone_size: NA
cdr3_aa: CATSDPRHGTGELFF
cdr3_nt: TGTGCCACCAGTGATCCCAGGCATGGCACCGGGGAGCTGTTTTTT

d_call: TRBD1
j_call: TRBJ2-1
v_call: TRBV11-2
clone_size: NA
cdr3_aa: CASSSRTGAWDEQFF
cdr3_nt: TGTGCCAGCAGCTCCAGGACAGGGGCCTGGGATGAGCAGTTCTTC

d_call: TRBD1
j_call: TRBJ1-6
v_call: TRBV13
clone_size: NA
cdr3_aa: CASSPHPGQGDNSPLHF
cdr3_nt: TGTGCCAGCAGCCCCCACCCGGGACAGGGGGATAATTCACCCCTCCACTTT

d_call: NA
j_call: TRBJ2-3
v_call: TRBV5-1
clone_size: NA
cdr3_aa: CASSSGGSGGSDTQYF
cdr3_nt: TGCGCCAGCAGCTCGGGCGGCTCCGGAGGCTCAGATACGCAGTATTTT

d_call: NA
j_call: TRBJ2-5
v_call: TRBV5-3
clone_size: NA
cdr3_aa: CARSGEQETQYF
cdr3_nt: TGTGCCAGAAGTGGAGAACAAGAGACCCAGTACTTC

d_call: NA
j_call: TRBJ1-6
v_call: TRBV5-6
clone_size: NA
cdr3_aa: CASSLGTARGPLHF
cdr3_nt: TGTGCCAGCAGCTTGGGGACCGCCAGGGGCCCCCTCCACTTT

d_call: NA
j_call: TRBJ2-3
v_call: TRBV11-2
clone_size: NA
cdr3_aa: CASSLVSRSPDTQYF
cdr3_nt: TGTGCCAGCAGCTTAGTTTCTAGATCCCCAGATACGCAGTATTTT

d_call: TRBD2
j_call: TRBJ2-3
v_call: TRBV7-3
clone_size: NA
cdr3_aa: CASSLIAGGPKIPDTQYF
cdr3_nt: TGTGCCAGCAGCTTAATAGCGGGAGGGCCGAAGATCCCAGATACGCAGTATTTT

d_call: NA
j_call: TRBJ1-2
v_call: TRBV7-9
clone_size: NA
cdr3_aa: CASSLAEGSNYGYTF
cdr3_nt: TGTGCCAGCAGCTTAGCGGAGGGGTCCAACTATGGCTACACCTTC

d_call: NA
j_call: TRBJ1-5
v_call: TRBV19
clone_size: NA
cdr3_aa: CASSVGGQGHNQPQHF
cdr3_nt: TGTGCCAGTAGTGTGGGTGGTCAGGGGCACAATCAGCCCCAGCATTTT

d_call: NA
j_call: TRBJ1-1
v_call: TRBV10-3
clone_size: NA
cdr3_aa: CAITQGTDTEAFF
cdr3_nt: TGTGCCATCACTCAGGGAACGGACACTGAAGCTTTCTTT

d_call: NA
j_call: TRBJ1-2
v_call: TRBV21-1
clone_size: once
cdr3_aa: CAVRTGGDRGYGYTF
cdr3_nt: TGTGCCGTGAGAACAGGGGGCGATCGTGGCTATGGCTACACCTTC

d_call: TRBD1
j_call: TRBJ1-3
v_call: TRBV27
clone_size: NA
cdr3_aa: CASSGGTGGGNTIYF
cdr3_nt: TGTGCCAGCAGTGGGGGGACAGGAGGAGGAAACACCATATATTTT

d_call: NA
j_call: TRBJ2-1
v_call: TRBV6-4
clone_size: NA
cdr3_aa: CASGATESNEQFF
cdr3_nt: TGTGCCAGCGGGGCAACAGAGAGCAATGAGCAGTTCTTC

d_call: NA
j_call: TRBJ2-2
v_call: TRBV29-1
clone_size: few
cdr3_aa: CSVNARTGELFF
cdr3_nt: TGCAGCGTCAACGCTAGAACCGGGGAGCTGTTTTTT

d_call: NA
j_call: TRBJ1-1
v_call: TRBV19
clone_size: NA
cdr3_aa: CASSYGNTEAFF
cdr3_nt: TGTGCCAGTAGTTACGGGAACACTGAAGCTTTCTTT

d_call: TRBD1
j_call: TRBJ1-4
v_call: TRBV7-8
clone_size: NA
cdr3_aa: CASGQGPNEKLFF
cdr3_nt: TGTGCCAGCGGACAGGGACCCAATGAAAAACTGTTTTTT

d_call: NA
j_call: TRBJ2-7
v_call: TRBV5-1
clone_size: NA
cdr3_aa: CASSLGGSSYEQYF
cdr3_nt: TGCGCCAGCAGCTTGGGTGGGAGCTCCTACGAGCAGTACTTC

d_call: TRBD1
j_call: TRBJ1-6
v_call: TRBV5-4
clone_size: few
cdr3_aa: CASSLDRGNSPLHF
cdr3_nt: TGTGCCAGCAGCCTGGACAGGGGTAACTCACCCCTCCACTTT

d_call: TRBD1
j_call: TRBJ1-1
v_call: TRBV6-2/TRBV6-3
clone_size: NA
cdr3_aa: CASSYLPGQGALYPEAFF
cdr3_nt: TGTGCCAGCAGTTACTTGCCGGGACAGGGGGCTCTGTACCCTGAAGCTTTCTTT

d_call: NA
j_call: TRBJ2-3
v_call: TRBV29-1
clone_size: NA
cdr3_aa: CSVLDSTDTQYF
cdr3_nt: TGCAGCGTTTTGGACTCCACAGATACGCAGTATTTT

d_call: TRBD1
j_call: TRBJ1-1
v_call: TRBV28
clone_size: once
cdr3_aa: CASSTWTGEEAFF
cdr3_nt: TGTGCCAGCAGTACCTGGACAGGGGAAGAAGCTTTCTTT

d_call: TRBD1
j_call: TRBJ1-1
v_call: TRBV7-6
clone_size: NA
cdr3_aa: CASSRGQYTEAFF
cdr3_nt: TGTGCCAGCAGCAGGGGACAGTACACTGAAGCTTTCTTT

d_call: TRBD1
j_call: TRBJ1-1
v_call: TRBV12-5
clone_size: NA
cdr3_aa: CASGLVMGQGMNTEAFF
cdr3_nt: TGTGCTAGTGGTTTGGTAATGGGACAGGGAATGAACACTGAAGCTTTCTTT

d_call: NA
j_call: TRBJ1-4
v_call: TRBV5-1
clone_size: few
cdr3_aa: CASSLAGDGEKLFF
cdr3_nt: TGCGCCAGCAGCTTGGCAGGGGATGGTGAAAAACTGTTTTTT

d_call: NA
j_call: TRBJ1-1
v_call: TRBV4-2
clone_size: NA
cdr3_aa: CASSQLNGGDTEAFF
cdr3_nt: TGTGCCAGCAGCCAACTGAACGGGGGAGACACTGAAGCTTTCTTT

d_call: TRBD1
j_call: TRBJ1-4
v_call: TRBV30
clone_size: NA
cdr3_aa: CAWSATGGVEKLFF
cdr3_nt: TGTGCCTGGAGCGCGACAGGGGGCGTTGAAAAACTGTTTTTT

d_call: TRBD1
j_call: TRBJ1-5
v_call: TRBV6-5
clone_size: NA
cdr3_aa: CASRATGQNQPQHF
cdr3_nt: TGTGCCAGCAGAGCCACGGGACAGAATCAGCCCCAGCATTTT

d_call: NA
j_call: TRBJ2-2
v_call: TRBV7-3
clone_size: few
cdr3_aa: CASSPHWRGSNTGELFF
cdr3_nt: TGTGCCAGCAGCCCTCACTGGAGGGGATCGAACACCGGGGAGCTGTTTTTT

d_call: NA
j_call: TRBJ2-7
v_call: TRBV7-9
clone_size: NA
cdr3_aa: CASSLSQGGYEQYF
cdr3_nt: TGTGCCAGCAGCTTAAGTCAGGGTGGCTACGAGCAGTACTTC

d_call: NA
j_call: TRBJ1-1
v_call: TRBV10-1
clone_size: NA
cdr3_aa: CASSDYRRDTEAFF
cdr3_nt: TGCGCCAGCAGTGACTACAGGCGCGACACTGAAGCTTTCTTT

d_call: TRBD2
j_call: TRBJ2-1
v_call: TRBV11-2
clone_size: NA
cdr3_aa: CASSFLAGEIPNEQFF
cdr3_nt: TGTGCCAGCAGCTTCCTAGCGGGTGAGATTCCCAATGAGCAGTTCTTC

d_call: NA
j_call: TRBJ1-6
v_call: TRBV19
clone_size: NA
cdr3_aa: CASSMLTVESPLHF
cdr3_nt: TGTGCCAGTAGTATGCTTACGGTCGAATCACCCCTCCACTTT

d_call: TRBD1
j_call: TRBJ2-7
v_call: TRBV29-1
clone_size: NA
cdr3_aa: CSGRQGSYEQYF
cdr3_nt: TGCAGCGGTAGACAGGGGTCCTACGAGCAGTACTTC

d_call: NA
j_call: TRBJ2-2
v_call: TRBV6-5
clone_size: NA
cdr3_aa: CASSYGGNTGELFF
cdr3_nt: TGTGCCAGCAGTTACGGGGGCAACACCGGGGAGCTGTTTTTT

d_call: TRBD1
j_call: TRBJ1-5
v_call: TRBV27
clone_size: few
cdr3_aa: CASSLSDRHQPQHF
cdr3_nt: TGTGCCAGCAGTTTATCGGACAGGCATCAGCCCCAGCATTTT

d_call: NA
j_call: TRBJ2-1
v_call: TRBV2
clone_size: NA
cdr3_aa: CASSQTDGDNEQFF
cdr3_nt: TGTGCCAGCAGCCAAACCGACGGAGACAATGAGCAGTTCTTC

d_call: NA
j_call: TRBJ2-4
v_call: TRBV28
clone_size: NA
cdr3_aa: CASSFEVFGLGSKVAKNIQYF
cdr3_nt: TGTGCCAGCAGTTTCGAAGTTTTCGGACTTGGCTCTAAAGTAGCCAAAAACATTCAGTACTTC

d_call: TRBD1
j_call: TRBJ2-2
v_call: TRBV5-3
clone_size: NA
cdr3_aa: CARSFRDRGAGGELFF
cdr3_nt: TGTGCCAGAAGCTTCCGGGACAGGGGGGCTGGCGGGGAGCTGTTTTTT

d_call: NA
j_call: TRBJ1-2
v_call: TRBV2
clone_size: NA
cdr3_aa: CASRGRYGYTF
cdr3_nt: TGTGCCAGCAGGGGGCGGTATGGCTACACCTTC

d_call: NA
j_call: TRBJ1-1
v_call: TRBV6-2/TRBV6-3
clone_size: NA
cdr3_aa: CASSPPGSLSFTEAFF
cdr3_nt: TGTGCCAGCAGCCCCCCGGGGAGTTTGAGTTTTACTGAAGCTTTCTTT

d_call: TRBD1
j_call: TRBJ1-5
v_call: TRBV2
clone_size: few
cdr3_aa: CASRKGTASNQPQHF
cdr3_nt: TGTGCCAGCAGGAAGGGGACAGCGAGCAATCAGCCCCAGCATTTT

d_call: NA
j_call: TRBJ2-7
v_call: TRBV7-2
clone_size: few
cdr3_aa: CASSLDKNSYEQYF
cdr3_nt: TGTGCCAGCAGCTTAGATAAAAACTCCTACGAGCAGTACTTC

d_call: TRBD1
j_call: TRBJ1-2
v_call: TRBV2
clone_size: once
cdr3_aa: CASSLDARTGDYGYTF
cdr3_nt: TGTGCCAGCAGTTTAGACGCAAGGACAGGAGACTATGGCTACACCTTC

d_call: NA
j_call: TRBJ1-5
v_call: TRBV6-4
clone_size: few
cdr3_aa: CASSEEGSNQPQHF
cdr3_nt: TGTGCCAGCAGTGAGGAGGGGAGCAATCAGCCCCAGCATTTT

d_call: TRBD2
j_call: TRBJ2-7
v_call: TRBV3-1/TRBV3-2
clone_size: few
cdr3_aa: CASSPYAGDSYEQYF
cdr3_nt: TGTGCCAGCAGCCCCTACGCGGGGGACTCCTACGAGCAGTACTTC

d_call: NA
j_call: TRBJ1-2
v_call: TRBV13
clone_size: NA
cdr3_aa: CASSPPLEDSYGYTF
cdr3_nt: TGTGCCAGCAGCCCCCCCCTGGAGGACAGCTATGGCTACACCTTC

d_call: TRBD1
j_call: TRBJ1-4
v_call: TRBV4-1
clone_size: NA
cdr3_aa: CASSQEGTGQGEKLFF
cdr3_nt: TGCGCCAGCAGCCAAGAAGGGACAGGGCAGGGTGAAAAACTGTTTTTT

d_call: NA
j_call: TRBJ1-3
v_call: TRBV27
clone_size: NA
cdr3_aa: CASSRLGAGNTIYF
cdr3_nt: TGTGCCAGCAGCAGACTAGGCGCTGGAAACACCATATATTTT

d_call: NA
j_call: TRBJ2-7
v_call: TRBV6-2/TRBV6-3
clone_size: NA
cdr3_aa: CASSSQGDYEQYF
cdr3_nt: TGTGCCAGCAGCTCCCAAGGAGACTACGAGCAGTACTTC

d_call: NA
j_call: TRBJ1-1
v_call: TRBV9
clone_size: NA
cdr3_aa: CASSPRTDRNTEAFF
cdr3_nt: TGTGCCAGCAGCCCCCGGACAGATAGAAACACTGAAGCTTTCTTT

d_call: NA
j_call: TRBJ2-3
v_call: TRBV25-1
clone_size: NA
cdr3_aa: CASSDPGVSTDTQYF
cdr3_nt: TGTGCCAGCAGTGATCCAGGGGTCAGCACAGATACGCAGTATTTT